A single sample gave rise to the 25 T cell receptor beta chains below, sequenced in a study of OX40 agonist ivuxolimab in advanced cancers. Data came from immunoSEQ multiplex PCR; TCRdb stores just in-frame clones and leaves some out. This sample has some 90,000 clones; over 75% occur once, and the top ten carry more than 0.25%. The material was CD4+ or CD8+ T cells sorted from blood, obtained in a trial of the OX40 agonist ivuxolimab. The receptors here all came from an adult with an advanced solid tumor such as melanoma, head and neck, liver or kidney cancer.

V usage is TRBV6-5 and J usage is TRBJ1-1; D gene unclear. Germline values: CDR1 MNHEY, CDR2 SVGAGI. The CDR3 contains 13 residues. V was pared by 5 bases and J by 10 bases, with 17 bases between. As DNA, the CDR3 is TGTGCCAGCAGTGAAGCGAAAAGGGATTCAGCTTTCTTT. Translated: CASSEAKRDSAFF.

This clone came up once. The chain is built from TRBV7-3 and TRBJ1-2; tentatively, D is TRBD1 (6 bases). The germline gives CDR1 SGHTA, CDR2 FQGTGA. The CDR3 has 15 amino acids. With 1 base removed from V and 0 bases from J, the gap between germline ends came to 9 bases. This CDR3 reads CASSLSGGTNYGYTF. The CDR3, as DNA: TGTGCCAGCAGCTTAAGTGGGGGCACTAACTATGGCTACACCTTC.

This chain uses TRBV6-1 with TRBJ1-6; weak D call: TRBD1 (5 bases). The CDR3 contains 11 residues. Germline CDR1 MNHNS, CDR2 SASEGT. V lost 1 base and J 15 bases, leaving 7 bases between the germline ends. As DNA, the CDR3 is TGTGCCAGCAGTGAAGTGGGGGGCCTCCACTTT. The encoded protein is CASSEVGGLHF.

The chain is built from TRBV6-1 and TRBJ1-2; 7 nucleotides line up with TRBD1. The CDR3 totals 13 residues. With V trimmed by 7 bases and J by 3 bases, 5 bases remained unmatched. Looked up from germline, CDR1 is MNHNS and CDR2 is SASEGT. CDR3 in amino acids: CASTTGQDYGYTF. CDR3 DNA sequence: TGTGCCAGCACTACAGGACAGGACTATGGCTACACCTTC.

The rearrangement uses TRBV19 and TRBJ1-1; possibly TRBD1 for D (5 bases). V was shortened by 5 bases and J by 4 bases, with 20 bases between the two germline ends. Germline lookup yields CDR1 LNHDA and CDR2 SQIVND (reference sequence). The CDR3 has 16 residues. This CDR3 reads CASSSQPGRVTTEAFF. The CDR3 region has the DNA TGTGCCAGTAGTTCCCAGCCCGGCAGGGTAACCACTGAAGCTTTCTTT.

The CDR3: CASSESHVGNTIYF. CDR3 bases: TGTGCCAGCAGCGAAAGTCACGTTGGAAACACCATATATTTT. The chain couples TRBV7-3 to TRBJ1-3; D ambiguous. V was trimmed by 5 bases and J by 3 bases, leaving 11 bases between them. The CDR3 contains 14 residues. Germline loops: CDR1 SGHTA, CDR2 FQGTGA.

The chain has TRBV11-3 and TRBJ2-7; 8 nucleotides align to TRBD1. The germline gives CDR1 SGHNT, CDR2 YENEEA. The CDR3 sequence is 16 residues long. V dropped 5 bases and J dropped 5; count of bases not matched to a gene: 14. The CDR3 spells CASSPRGPRSTDEQYF. The CDR3 DNA reads TGTGCCAGCAGCCCCAGGGGGCCCCGTTCTACCGACGAGCAGTACTTC.

The gene calls are TRBV5-1 and TRBJ2-1; D gene unclear. Germline V gene data show CDR1 as SGHRS and CDR2 as YFSETQ. The V end lost 5 bases, the J end lost 6 bases, and 12 bases lay between the germline ends. The CDR3 length is 13 residues. CDR3 DNA sequence: TGCGCCAGCAGGCCTACCTTCGGCAATGAGCAGTTCTTC. It is translated as CASRPTFGNEQFF.

The chain couples TRBV18 to TRBJ1-3, with D unresolved. Deletions cut 2 bases from V and 0 bases from J, with 17 bases between. This CDR3 has 18 residues. Per germline, CDR1 KGHSH and CDR2 LQKENI. The chain's CDR3 is CASSPFTSRMSSGNTIYF. CDR3 nucleotide sequence: TGTGCCAGCTCACCATTCACGTCCCGGATGAGCTCTGGAAACACCATATATTTT.

The rearrangement links TRBV5-1 to TRBJ2-1; TRBD2 matches 12 bases. Germline loops: CDR1 SGHRS, CDR2 YFSETQ. V lost 0 bases, J lost 4 bases, and 5 bases stayed unmatched. This CDR3 has 17 residues. This CDR3 reads CASSLDLAGGLYNEQFF. CDR3 bases: TGCGCCAGCAGCTTGGACCTAGCGGGGGGGCTATACAATGAGCAGTTCTTC.

The count of this clone is one. CDR3 residues: CASSLDGGASQLIGEQFF. The CDR3 DNA follows: TGTGCCAGCAGCTTAGACGGGGGGGCTTCCCAACTAATAGGTGAGCAGTTCTTC. J is TRBJ2-1 and V is TRBV11-2, with 8 bases identical to TRBD2. CDR3 length: 18 residues. Per germline, CDR1 SGHAT and CDR2 FQNNGV. V lost 0 bases and J lost 9; bases outside the gene matches: 16.

The chain couples TRBV7-2 to TRBJ1-1; weak D call: TRBD1 (6 bases). CDR3 size: 14 residues. V was pared by 5 bases and J by 4 bases, with 14 bases between. CDR1 is SGHTA and CDR2 is FQGNSA in the germline V gene. This CDR3 is CASSARQDRTEAFF. CDR3 in DNA: TGTGCCAGCAGCGCCCGACAGGATCGCACTGAAGCTTTCTTT.

V usage is TRBV6-4 and J usage is TRBJ2-3, with D perhaps TRBD1 or TRBD2 (6 bases each). The V gene lost 7 bases and the J gene lost 3 bases, with 17 bases spanning the gap. This CDR3 comprises 15 residues. Germline V gives CDR1 MRHNA, CDR2 SNTAGT. DNA of the CDR3: TGTGCCAGCAACCCGGGGGCAAAATTAACAGATACGCAGTATTTT. Amino acids: CASNPGAKLTDTQYF.

This clone has just a few counts. The chain combines TRBV2 with TRBJ1-5; no firm D call. V was pared by 6 bases and J by 0 bases, with 12 bases between. CDR1 is SNHLY and CDR2 is FYNNEI in the germline V gene. The CDR3 is 15 amino acids. CDR3 residues: CASRGVQTSNQPQHF. The CDR3 DNA reads TGTGCCAGCAGGGGCGTGCAGACTAGCAATCAGCCCCAGCATTTT.

The chain carries TRBV5-6 and TRBJ1-1; D is undetermined. Per germline, CDR1 SGHDT and CDR2 YYEEEE. CDR3 length equals 14 residues. V lost 5 bases, J lost 3 bases, and 14 bases lay in between. CDR3 loop: CASRARLEDTEAFF. The CDR3 DNA follows: TGTGCCAGCAGGGCTCGTCTGGAGGACACTGAAGCTTTCTTT.

With regard to this clone: At one end the junction does not follow the germline gene, possibly because of a read error. The V and J genes are TRBV18 and TRBJ1-6; TRBD1 matches 7 bases. Germline assignment: CDR1 KGHSH and CDR2 LQKENI. This CDR3 region has 16 residues. CDR3 residues: CASSPLSGQLNSPPHF. The CDR3 DNA reads as TGTGCCAGCTCACCCCTATCGGGACAGCTAAATTCACCCCCCCACTTT.

The chain recombines TRBV25-1 with TRBJ2-7; perhaps TRBD1 as D (6 bases). The CDR3 covers 15 residues. The germline V gene has CDR1 MGHDK and CDR2 SYGVNS. V lost 1 base to trimming and J lost 0 bases, with 10 bases between them. The CDR3 is CASSELDRASYEQYF. CDR3 sequence (DNA): TGTGCCAGCAGTGAATTGGACAGAGCCTCCTACGAGCAGTACTTC.

The gene calls are TRBV27 and TRBJ1-6, with TRBD1 identical over 10 bases. The ends lost 3 bases at V and 10 bases at J; junction bases unmatched: 6. Looked up from germline, CDR1 is MNHEY and CDR2 is SMNVEV (reference sequence). The CDR3 is 15 residues long. Here the CDR3 DNA reads TGTGCCAGCAGTTTGTGGGGGACAGGGGAATCACCCCTCCACTTT. As protein: CASSLWGTGESPLHF.

The V gene is TRBV30, the J gene TRBJ1-5; the D is unclear. Trimming shortened V by 1 base and J by 1 base, and 8 bases separated the two germline ends. Germline V gene sequence: CDR1 GTSNPN, CDR2 SVGIG (reference sequence). There are 14 residues in the CDR3. The CDR3 DNA reads as TGTGCCTGGAGTGGAGTAGGGAGCAATCAGCCCCAGCATTTT. It is translated as CAWSGVGSNQPQHF.

J is TRBJ1-4 and V is TRBV5-1; D remains ambiguous. This CDR3 has 13 amino acids. Germline V CDR1 and CDR2: SGHRS, YFSETQ. Trimming left V 0 bases short and J 7 bases short, with 7 bases between. Here the CDR3 reads CASSLVRFEKLFF. The CDR3 DNA is TGCGCCAGCAGCTTGGTTAGGTTTGAAAAACTGTTTTTT.

The rearrangement uses TRBV6-6 and TRBJ2-7; TRBD1 matches at 9 bases. Germline V gene data show CDR1 as MNHNY and CDR2 as SVGAGI (reference sequence). This CDR3 contains 13 residues. Trimming removed 6 bases from V and 4 bases from J; junction bases left unmatched: 4. CDR3 protein: CASRNGQGYEQYF. CDR3 DNA sequence: TGTGCCAGCAGAAACGGACAGGGGTACGAGCAGTACTTC.

J is TRBJ2-6 and V is TRBV2, with 10 bases lining up with TRBD2. CDR3 length: 18 residues. The V and J ends lost 6 bases and 6 bases, in that order; junction bases with no gene match: 14. The germline V gene has CDR1 SNHLY and CDR2 FYNNEI. Here the CDR3 reads CASRASGGPPAKANVLTF. The CDR3, as DNA: TGTGCCAGCAGGGCTAGCGGGGGCCCACCGGCCAAGGCCAACGTCCTGACTTTC. The variable domain in full, with the rest retrieved from reference TRBV2 and TRBJ2-6, is EPEVTQTPSHQVTQMGQEVILRCVPISNHLYFYWYRQILGQKVEFLVSFYNNEISEKSEIFDDQFSVERPDGSNFTLKIRSTKLEDSAMYFCASRASGGPPAKANVLTFGAGSRLTVL.

The chain employs TRBV11-2 and TRBJ1-1; no firm D call. The germline gives CDR1 SGHAT, CDR2 FQNNGV. This CDR3 region has 13 residues. V was trimmed by 3 bases and J by 2 bases, leaving 7 bases between them. The CDR3 sequence: CASSFVDNTEAFF. As DNA, the CDR3 is TGTGCCAGCAGCTTTGTTGATAACACTGAAGCTTTCTTT. Looking up the rest from reference TRBV11-2 and TRBJ1-1 gives the full variable domain: EAGVAQSPRYKIIEKRQSVAFWCNPISGHATLYWYQQILGQGPKLLIQFQNNGVVDDSQLPKDRFSAERLKGVDSTLKIQPAKLEDSAVYLCASSFVDNTEAFFGQGTRLTVV.

The gene calls are TRBV10-3 and TRBJ2-7; a possible D gene is TRBD1 (5 bases). V lost 4 bases to trimming and J lost 4 bases, with 8 bases between them. Germline V gene sequence: CDR1 ENHRY, CDR2 SYGVKD. The CDR3 is made up of 12 amino acids. The CDR3 here is CAISAQGYEQYF. CDR3 nucleotides: TGTGCCATCAGTGCTCAGGGTTACGAGCAGTACTTC.

The chain links TRBV6-6 to TRBJ1-1; the match to TRBD1 covers 9 bases. The V and J ends lost 4 bases and 3 bases, in that order; junction bases with no gene match: 6. The CDR3 loop spans 15 amino acids. Germline-derived CDR1 and CDR2 are MNHNY and SVGAGI (reference sequence). CDR3 coding DNA: TGTGCCAGCAGTTCCTGGGACAGGGTAGACACTGAAGCTTTCTTT. Translating it yields CASSSWDRVDTEAFF.